This T cell receptor beta chain originates from a study of T cells in Graves' hyperthyroidism and ophthalmopathy. This clonotype was recorded a few times. Its matching antigen is unknown. Amplification targeted TCR beta CDR3 regions from RNA transcripts. An initial round of RT-PCR targeting the TCR CDR3 relied on the HTBI primer set. MiXCR was run by TCRdb on the multiplex PCR reads, yielding one entry per CDR3 protein. The sample carries a few hundred thousand distinct CDR3 sequences, roughly 46% recorded once. Findings and limits, study-wide: Blood held most thyroid clonotypes expanded above 0.001 frequency. With a median lead of around 6.7 months before onset, the model predicted ophthalmopathy.

Lactation, pregnancy, other autoimmune disease or uncontrolled infection led to exclusion of patients. Trimming removed 1 base at V and 3 bases at J, with 12 bases between. The CDR3 has 15 amino acids. Per germline, CDR1 SGHVS and CDR2 FQNEAQ. This receptor was obtained from an adult woman with Graves' disease, either hyperthyroidism or ophthalmopathy (not recorded which). Source material: peripheral blood or thyroid tissue (not recorded which). The chain is built from TRBV7-8 and TRBJ1-2; D is ambiguous. CDR3 nucleotide sequence: TGTGCCAGCAGCTTAGACGGTACAGCCTACTATGGCTACACCTTC. Translation: CASSLDGTAYYGYTF.